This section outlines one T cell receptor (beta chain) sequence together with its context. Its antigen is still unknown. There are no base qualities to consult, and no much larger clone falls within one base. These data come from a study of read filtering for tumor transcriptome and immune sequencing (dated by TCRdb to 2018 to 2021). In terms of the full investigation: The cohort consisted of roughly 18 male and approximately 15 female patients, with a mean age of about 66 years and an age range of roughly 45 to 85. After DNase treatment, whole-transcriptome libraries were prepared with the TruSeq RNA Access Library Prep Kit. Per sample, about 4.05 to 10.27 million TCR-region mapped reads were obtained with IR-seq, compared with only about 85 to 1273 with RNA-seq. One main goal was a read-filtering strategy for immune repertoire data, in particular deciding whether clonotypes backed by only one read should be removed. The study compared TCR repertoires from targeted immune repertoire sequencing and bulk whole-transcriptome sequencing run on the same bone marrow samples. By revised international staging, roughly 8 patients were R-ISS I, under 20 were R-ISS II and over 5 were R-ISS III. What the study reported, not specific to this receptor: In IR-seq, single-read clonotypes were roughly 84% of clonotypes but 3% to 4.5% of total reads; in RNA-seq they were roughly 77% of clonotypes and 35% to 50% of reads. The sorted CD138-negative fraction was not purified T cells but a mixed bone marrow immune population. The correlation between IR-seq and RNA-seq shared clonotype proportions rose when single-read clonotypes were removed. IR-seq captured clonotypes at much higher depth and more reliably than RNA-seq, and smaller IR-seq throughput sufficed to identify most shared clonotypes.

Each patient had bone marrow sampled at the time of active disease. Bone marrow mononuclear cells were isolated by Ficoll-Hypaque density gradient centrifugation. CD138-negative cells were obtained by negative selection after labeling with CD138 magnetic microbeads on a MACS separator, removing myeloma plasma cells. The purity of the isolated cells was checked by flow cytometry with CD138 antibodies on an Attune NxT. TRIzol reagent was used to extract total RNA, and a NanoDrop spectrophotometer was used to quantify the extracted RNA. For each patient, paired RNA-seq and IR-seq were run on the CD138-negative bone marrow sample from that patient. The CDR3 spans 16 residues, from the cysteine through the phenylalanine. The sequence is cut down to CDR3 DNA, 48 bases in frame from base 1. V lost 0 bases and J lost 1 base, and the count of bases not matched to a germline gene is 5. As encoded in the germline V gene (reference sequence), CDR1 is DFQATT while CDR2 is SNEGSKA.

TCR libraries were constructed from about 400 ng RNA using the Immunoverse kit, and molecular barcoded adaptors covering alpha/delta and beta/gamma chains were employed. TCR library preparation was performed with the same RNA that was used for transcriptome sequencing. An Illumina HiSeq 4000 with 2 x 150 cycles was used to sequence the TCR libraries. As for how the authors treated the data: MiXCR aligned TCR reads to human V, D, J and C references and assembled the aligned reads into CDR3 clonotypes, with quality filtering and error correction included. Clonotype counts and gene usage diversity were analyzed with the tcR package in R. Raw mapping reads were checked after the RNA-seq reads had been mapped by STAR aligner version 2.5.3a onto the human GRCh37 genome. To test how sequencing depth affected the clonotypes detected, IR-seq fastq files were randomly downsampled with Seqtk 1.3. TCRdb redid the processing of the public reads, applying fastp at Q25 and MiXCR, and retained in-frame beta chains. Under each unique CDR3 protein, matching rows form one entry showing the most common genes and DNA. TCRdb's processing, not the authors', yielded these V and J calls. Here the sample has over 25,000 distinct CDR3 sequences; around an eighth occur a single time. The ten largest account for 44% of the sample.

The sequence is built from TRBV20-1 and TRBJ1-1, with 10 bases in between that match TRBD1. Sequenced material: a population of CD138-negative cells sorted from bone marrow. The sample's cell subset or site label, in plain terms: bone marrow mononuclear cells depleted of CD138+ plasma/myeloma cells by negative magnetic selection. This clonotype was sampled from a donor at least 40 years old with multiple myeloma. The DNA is TGCAGTGCTAGAGATTCGGGACAGGGGCAGAACACTGAAGCTTTCTTT. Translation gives CSARDSGQGQNTEAFF.